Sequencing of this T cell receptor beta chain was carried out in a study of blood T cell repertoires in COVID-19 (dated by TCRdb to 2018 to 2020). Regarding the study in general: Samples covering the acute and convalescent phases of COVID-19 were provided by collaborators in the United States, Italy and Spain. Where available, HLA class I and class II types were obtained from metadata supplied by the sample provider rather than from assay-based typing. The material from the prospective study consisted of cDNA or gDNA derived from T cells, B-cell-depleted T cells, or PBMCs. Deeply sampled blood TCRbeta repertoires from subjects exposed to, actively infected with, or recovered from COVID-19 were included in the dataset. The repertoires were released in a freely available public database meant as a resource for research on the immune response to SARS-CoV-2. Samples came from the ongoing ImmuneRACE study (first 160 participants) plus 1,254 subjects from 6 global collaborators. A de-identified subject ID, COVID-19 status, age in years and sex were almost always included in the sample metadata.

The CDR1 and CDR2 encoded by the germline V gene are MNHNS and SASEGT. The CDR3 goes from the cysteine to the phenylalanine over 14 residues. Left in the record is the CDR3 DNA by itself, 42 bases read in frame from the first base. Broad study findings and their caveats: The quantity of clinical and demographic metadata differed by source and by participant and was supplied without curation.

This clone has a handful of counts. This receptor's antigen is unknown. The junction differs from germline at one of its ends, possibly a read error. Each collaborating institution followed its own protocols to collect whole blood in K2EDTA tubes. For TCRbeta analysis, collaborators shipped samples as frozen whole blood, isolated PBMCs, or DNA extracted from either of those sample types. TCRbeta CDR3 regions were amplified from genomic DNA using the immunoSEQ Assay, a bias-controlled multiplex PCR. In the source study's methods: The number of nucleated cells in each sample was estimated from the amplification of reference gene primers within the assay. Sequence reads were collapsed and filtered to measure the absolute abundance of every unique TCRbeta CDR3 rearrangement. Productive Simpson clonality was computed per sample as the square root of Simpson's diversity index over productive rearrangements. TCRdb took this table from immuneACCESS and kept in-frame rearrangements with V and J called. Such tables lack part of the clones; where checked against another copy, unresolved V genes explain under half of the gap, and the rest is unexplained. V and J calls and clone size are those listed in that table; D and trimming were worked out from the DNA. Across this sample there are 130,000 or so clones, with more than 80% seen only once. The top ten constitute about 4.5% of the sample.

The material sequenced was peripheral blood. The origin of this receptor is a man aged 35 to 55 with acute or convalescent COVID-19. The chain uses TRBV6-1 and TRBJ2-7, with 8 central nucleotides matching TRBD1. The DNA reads TGTGCCAGCAGCGAAGGGACAGGCTTCTACGAGCAGTACTTC. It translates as CASSEGTGFYEQYF.